The 30 T cell receptor beta chains below come from one sample, sequenced in a study of CD8+ T cells in alopecia areata. Extracted RNA was reverse transcribed into cDNA, the sequencing template. Method: immunoSEQ multiplex PCR; TCRdb's copy keeps in-frame clones and lacks some. In the table there are 130,000 or so clones, 45% to 50% of which are singletons. Sequencing used CD8+ T cells sorted from blood, obtained at week 0. The receptors shown here come from a human donor with alopecia areata.

This clone was found a few times. The rearrangement links TRBV29-1 to TRBJ1-6, with D unclear. Between the trimmed V and J ends, which lost 7 bases and 6 bases, there was a span of 13 bases. CDR1 is SQVTM, CDR2 ANQGSEA, per germline. This CDR3 has 13 residues. CDR3 coding DNA: TGCAGCGCTCGGGCCGGTGCTAATTCACCCCTCCACTTT. Its translation: CSARAGANSPLHF. The whole variable domain, filled in from reference TRBV29-1 and TRBJ1-6, reads SAVISQKPSRDICQRGTSLTIQCQVDSQVTMMFWYRQQPGQSLTLIATANQGSEATYESGFVIDKFPISRPNLTFSTLTVSNMSPEDSSIYLCSARAGANSPLHFGNGTRLTVT.

The chain has TRBV27 and TRBJ2-7, with D hard to call. V lost 4 bases, J lost 5 bases, and 9 bases lay in between. This CDR3 is built from 12 residues. Germline values: CDR1 MNHEY, CDR2 SMNVEV (reference sequence). The DNA for the CDR3 is TGTGCCAGCAGTTCAGCAGTGGACGAGCAGTACTTC. This codes for CASSSAVDEQYF.

The gene calls are TRBV25-1 and TRBJ2-5; D call uncertain. V was clipped by 5 bases and J by 4 bases, with 11 bases between them. This CDR3 comprises 13 residues. CDR1 and CDR2 from the germline V gene are MGHDK and SYGVNS. The CDR3 protein is CASSFLGPETQYF. The CDR3 DNA sequence: TGTGCCAGCAGTTTCCTCGGTCCAGAGACCCAGTACTTC.

This chain joins TRBV5-1 and TRBJ2-2; D is perhaps TRBD1 (6 bases). Per the germline V gene, CDR1 is SGHRS and CDR2 is YFSETQ. The length of the CDR3 is 14 residues. Trimming took 4 bases from V and 2 from J, leaving 9 bases between them. CDR3 nucleotide sequence: TGCGCCAGCAGCATGGACAGAAACACCGGGGAGCTGTTTTTT. Protein sequence: CASSMDRNTGELFF.

The gene calls are TRBV30 and TRBJ1-6; 7 nucleotides align to TRBD1. Germline CDR1 and CDR2: GTSNPN and SVGIG (reference sequence). V shed 5 bases, J shed 5 bases, and the junction held 6 bases outside the gene matches. The CDR3 loop spans 14 amino acids. The CDR3 loop is CAWETGDDNSPLHF. The CDR3 region has the DNA TGTGCCTGGGAAACAGGGGACGATAATTCACCCCTCCACTTT.

This chain joins TRBV9 and TRBJ2-7; D gene uncertain. The CDR3 loop spans 13 amino acids. Trimming took 0 bases from V and 6 from J, leaving 10 bases between them. Germline CDR1 SGDLS, CDR2 YYNGEE. This CDR3 reads CASSVGAGGEQYF. Here the CDR3 DNA reads TGTGCCAGCAGCGTAGGTGCCGGCGGCGAGCAGTACTTC.

The chain couples TRBV5-1 to TRBJ2-7; no definite D call. Germline V gene sequence: CDR1 SGHRS, CDR2 YFSETQ. This CDR3 has 15 residues. V dropped 0 bases and J dropped 3 bases, with 13 bases sitting between them. The chain's CDR3 is CASSLVSASNYEQYF. CDR3 bases: TGCGCCAGCAGCTTGGTGTCAGCGTCTAACTACGAGCAGTACTTC. Using reference TRBV5-1 and TRBJ2-7 for the parts outside the CDR3, the full variable domain is KAGVTQTPRYLIKTRGQQVTLSCSPISGHRSVSWYQQTPGQGLQFLFEYFSETQRNKGNFPGRFSGRQFSNSRSEMNVSTLELGDSALYLCASSLVSASNYEQYFGPGTRLTVT.

This chain connects TRBV5-1 to TRBJ2-1, with 8 bases aligning to TRBD2. The CDR3 contains 15 residues. V gave up 0 bases and J gave up 6 bases; unmatched junction bases: 5. In germline, CDR1 is SGHRS, CDR2 YFSETQ. CDR3 sequence (DNA): TGCGCCAGCAGCTTGGAACTAGCGGTAAGCAATGAGCAGTTCTTC. It encodes CASSLELAVSNEQFF. Using reference TRBV5-1 and TRBJ2-1 for the parts outside the CDR3, the full variable domain is KAGVTQTPRYLIKTRGQQVTLSCSPISGHRSVSWYQQTPGQGLQFLFEYFSETQRNKGNFPGRFSGRQFSNSRSEMNVSTLELGDSALYLCASSLELAVSNEQFFGPGTRLTVL.

In this sample, this clone turned up a few times. The chain links TRBV7-9 to TRBJ2-1, with 9 bases aligning to TRBD1. The germline V gene encodes CDR1 SEHNR and CDR2 FQNEAQ (reference sequence). The V gene end was trimmed by 3 bases and the J gene end by 4 bases; junction bases not matched to a gene: 7. The CDR3 sequence is 16 residues long. The DNA for the CDR3 is TGTGCCAGCAGCTTTGCCCGGACAGGGGTATACAATGAGCAGTTCTTC. Translating gives CASSFARTGVYNEQFF.

The J gene is TRBJ1-1, the V gene TRBV5-6, with 8 bases aligning to TRBD1. The CDR3 covers 14 residues. Trimming at V came to 5 bases and at J to 5 bases, leaving 8 bases not matched to a gene. CDR1 is SGHDT, CDR2 YYEEEE, per germline. CDR3 coding DNA: TGTGCCAGCAGTCACCGGACAGGGATAACTGAAGCTTTCTTT. Its protein is CASSHRTGITEAFF.

V gene TRBV7-2 combines with J gene TRBJ1-6; D gene ambiguous. The CDR3 contains 15 residues. Germline V gene lookup returns CDR1 SGHTA and CDR2 FQGNSA. V lost 1 base and J 14 bases, leaving 18 bases between the germline ends. The CDR3 region is CASSLGSGPRRSLHF. The CDR3 DNA follows: TGTGCCAGCAGCTTAGGCTCCGGGCCTCGTAGGTCCCTCCACTTT. Filled out from reference TRBV7-2 and TRBJ1-6, the complete variable domain reads GAGVSQSPSNKVTEKGKDVELRCDPISGHTALYWYRQSLGQGLEFLIYFQGNSAPDKSGLPSDRFSAERTGGSVSTLTIQRTQQEDSAVYLCASSLGSGPRRSLHFGNGTRLTVT.

This rearrangement joins TRBV30 to TRBJ1-2; D perhaps matches TRBD1 (5 bases). The germline gives CDR1 GTSNPN, CDR2 SVGIG (reference sequence). The CDR3 is made up of 8 amino acids. CDR3: CAGDGYTF. CDR3 DNA: TGTGCAGGGGATGGCTACACCTTC.

V gene TRBV19 combines with J gene TRBJ2-6, with TRBD1 as a possible D gene (6 bases). The CDR3 has 19 amino acids. Per germline, CDR1 LNHDA and CDR2 SQIVND (reference sequence). The germline V and J ends were trimmed by 3 bases and 0 bases, with 18 bases remaining between them. In DNA, the CDR3 is TGTGCCAGTAGTATCCCCCCGAGACAGGTGGACTCTGGGGCCAACGTCCTGACTTTC. Residues: CASSIPPRQVDSGANVLTF.

The chain couples TRBV7-8 to TRBJ1-1; no clear D gene. There are 13 residues in the CDR3. V lost 3 bases and J lost 3, with 8 bases in between. The germline V gene encodes CDR1 SGHVS and CDR2 FQNEAQ. The DNA for the CDR3 is TGTGCCAGCAGCTTGGTGTCCTACACTGAAGCTTTCTTT. Protein product: CASSLVSYTEAFF.

The rearrangement links TRBV5-1 to TRBJ1-1; no clear D gene. This CDR3 is 11 amino acids long. CDR1 is SGHRS and CDR2 is YFSETQ in the germline V gene. Deletions cut 7 bases from V and 7 bases from J, with 11 bases between. CDR3 sequence: CASGLGSEAFF. CDR3 nucleotide sequence: TGCGCCAGCGGCCTGGGGAGTGAAGCTTTCTTT.

This chain joins TRBV27 and TRBJ1-1; D may be TRBD1 (6 bases). Germline lookup yields CDR1 MNHEY and CDR2 SMNVEV (reference sequence). CDR3 length: 13 residues. V gave up 3 bases and J gave up 4 bases, with 9 bases separating them. DNA for the CDR3: TGTGCCAGCAGTTTGCGAGGGGGCACTGAAGCTTTCTTT. Its protein is CASSLRGGTEAFF.

The J gene is TRBJ2-5, the V gene TRBV4-1; D gene uncertain. V lost 0 bases to trimming and J lost 4 bases, with 15 bases between them. This CDR3 contains 16 residues. The germline gives CDR1 MGHRA, CDR2 YSYEKL. CDR3 protein: CASSQEQPVSRETQYF. As DNA, the CDR3 is TGCGCCAGCAGCCAAGAGCAACCGGTTTCCCGAGAGACCCAGTACTTC.

The V and J genes are TRBV7-9 and TRBJ1-2; TRBD1 aligns across 7 bases. Germline CDR1 SEHNR, CDR2 FQNEAQ (reference sequence). CDR3 length: 16 residues. V lost 4 bases to trimming and J lost 4 bases; unmatched junction nucleotides: 12. The CDR3 nucleotides are TGTGCCAGCAGCTCCCCCTCCGGGACAGAGGTCTATGGCTACACCTTC. It encodes CASSSPSGTEVYGYTF.

This chain connects TRBV7-9 to TRBJ2-2; D uncertain. The CDR3 runs to 12 residues. The V gene's germline CDR1 is SEHNR and CDR2 FQNEAQ (reference sequence). The ends were cut back, 9 bases at V and 7 bases at J, with 12 bases in the middle. CDR3 amino acids: CARGSAVGELFF. The CDR3 bases are TGTGCCAGAGGATCTGCGGTCGGGGAGCTGTTTTTT.

This chain uses TRBV4-1 with TRBJ1-6, with 9 bases that match TRBD1. The CDR3 is 15 residues long. CDR1 MGHRA and CDR2 YSYEKL come from the germline V gene. Trimming removed 4 bases from V and 8 bases from J; junction bases left unmatched: 6. CDR3 loop: CASSPRDRDYSPLHF. Here the CDR3 DNA reads TGCGCCAGCAGCCCCCGGGACAGGGATTATTCACCCCTCCACTTT.

This clone occurred a few times. The V and J genes are TRBV2 and TRBJ1-4; TRBD1 agrees at 8 bases. Germline CDR1 and CDR2: SNHLY and FYNNEI. CDR3 size: 15 residues. V lost 5 bases, J lost 8 bases, and 10 bases stayed unmatched. The CDR3 region is CASSQGDRGGEKLFF. The DNA of the CDR3 is TGTGCCAGCAGTCAAGGCGACAGGGGCGGGGAAAAACTGTTTTTT. The entire variable domain, with the rest obtained from reference TRBV2 and TRBJ1-4, is as follows: EPEVTQTPSHQVTQMGQEVILRCVPISNHLYFYWYRQILGQKVEFLVSFYNNEISEKSEIFDDQFSVERPDGSNFTLKIRSTKLEDSAMYFCASSQGDRGGEKLFFGSGTQLSVL.

J is TRBJ2-6 and V is TRBV9; TRBD1 or TRBD2 may be the D gene (6 bases each). Per germline, CDR1 SGDLS and CDR2 YYNGEE. CDR3 size: 16 residues. V was shortened by 7 bases and J by 3 bases, with 17 bases between the two germline ends. The CDR3 protein is CASGGPGAYGANVLTF. The CDR3, as DNA: TGTGCCAGCGGGGGTCCGGGGGCTTATGGGGCCAACGTCCTGACTTTC.

Concerning this clone: Within the sample, other DNA sequences also encode this same CDR3. The chain employs TRBV27 and TRBJ1-5; D is undetermined. CDR3 length: 14 amino acids. In germline, CDR1 is MNHEY, CDR2 SMNVEV (reference sequence). V shed 2 bases and J shed 0 bases, with 5 bases lying between them. CDR3 region: CASSLRDSNQPQHF. Written as DNA, the CDR3 is TGTGCCAGCAGTTTAAGGGATAGCAATCAGCCCCAGCATTTT.

The chain recombines TRBV29-1 with TRBJ2-5, with TRBD1 matching over 7 bases. Germline lookup yields CDR1 SQVTM and CDR2 ANQGSEA. The V segment lost 4 bases and the J segment 2 bases; nucleotides outside the gene matches: 7. This CDR3 has 14 amino acids. CDR3 sequence reads: CSVVGTDQQETQYF. The CDR3 nucleotides are TGCAGCGTTGTGGGGACAGACCAGCAAGAGACCCAGTACTTC.

This clone was picked up a small number of times. The chain uses TRBV29-1 and TRBJ2-1; 8 bases map to TRBD2. Germline V gene lookup returns CDR1 SQVTM and CDR2 ANQGSEA. There are 16 residues in the CDR3. Trimming at V came to 3 bases and at J to 4 bases, leaving 11 bases not matched to a gene. Here the CDR3 reads CSVDGVAGKVYNEQFF. The DNA of the CDR3 is TGCAGCGTTGACGGGGTAGCGGGGAAGGTATACAATGAGCAGTTCTTC.

The rearrangement uses TRBV29-1 and TRBJ2-7; D might be TRBD2 (6 bases). V lost 4 bases to trimming and J lost 1 base, with 8 bases between them. Germline CDR1 is SQVTM and CDR2 is ANQGSEA. The CDR3 is 12 amino acids. The CDR3 is CSVVGTSYEQYF. Here the CDR3 DNA reads TGCAGCGTTGTAGGGACTTCCTACGAGCAGTACTTC.

The chain couples TRBV7-8 to TRBJ2-5; 9 nucleotides agree with TRBD2. The CDR3 has 13 amino acids. Germline lookup yields CDR1 SGHVS and CDR2 FQNEAQ. J gave up 5 bases and V 6 bases, and 4 bases lay outside the gene matches. The CDR3 sequence is CASRILAGETQYF. The CDR3 DNA follows: TGTGCCAGCAGGATTCTAGCGGGGGAGACCCAGTACTTC.

V gene TRBV4-3 combines with J gene TRBJ2-5; D is undetermined. Trimming pared 0 bases from V and 1 base from J, leaving 9 bases between. The CDR3 length is 15 residues. Per the germline V gene, CDR1 is LGHNA and CDR2 is YSLEER. In nucleotides, the CDR3 is TGCGCCAGCAGCCAAGATGGTGCACCCCAAGAGACCCAGTACTTC. Its translation: CASSQDGAPQETQYF.

The chain uses TRBV27 and TRBJ2-7; no clear D. This CDR3 contains 13 residues. Germline-derived CDR1 and CDR2 are MNHEY and SMNVEV (reference sequence). The germline V and J ends were trimmed by 3 bases and 3 bases, with 9 bases remaining between them. CDR3 in DNA: TGTGCCAGCAGTTTCTCACACGACTACGAGCAGTACTTC. Translating it yields CASSFSHDYEQYF.

The table lists this clone with a count of one. The chain combines TRBV27 with TRBJ1-6; D gene uncertain. The CDR3 is 12 residues long. Trimming removed 7 bases at V and 7 bases at J, with 8 bases between. Looked up from germline, CDR1 is MNHEY and CDR2 is SMNVEV (reference sequence). The CDR3 DNA reads TGTGCCAGCATTCCGGGGAATTCACCCCTCCACTTT. Its protein is CASIPGNSPLHF.